This T cell receptor beta chain was recovered during a study of blood T cells in healthy people across ages. The draw of peripheral blood yielded approximately 11 milliliters from each donor. Samples each yielded at least 6 micrograms of total RNA. A second about 7 to 11 cycle PCR used barcoded and J-beta primers. With 12 random nucleotides, a template-switch adaptor tagged each individual cDNA molecule. MiXCR was run by TCRdb on the 5' RACE reads, yielding one entry per CDR3 protein. The repertoire has around 580,000 distinct CDR3 sequences, 40% to 50% of them found once; the top ten carry around 23%. CDR1 is SGHVS and CDR2 is FQNEAQ in the germline V gene. V shed 2 bases and J shed 3 bases, with 8 bases lying between them. This CDR3 is built from 14 residues.

This sequence joins TRBV7-8 and TRBJ2-4; D possibly corresponds to TRBD1 (6 bases). Material: blood. The clonotype comes from an elderly man in good health. CDR3 bases: TGTGCCAGCAGCTTACGCAGGGGCAAAAACATTCAGTACTTC. Translating it yields CASSLRRGKNIQYF.